A single sample is the source of the 20 T cell receptor beta chains below, sequenced in a study of T cell responses to AZD1222 COVID-19 vaccine. Only in-frame clones appear in the TCRdb table, and some are missing; sequencing was by immunoSEQ multiplex PCR. The sample consists of 90,000 to 110,000 clones, 70% to 90% of them appearing once. The sequencing here drew on peripheral blood, taken on day 0 of AZD1222 vaccination. All receptors come from an adult in good health.

The rearrangement uses TRBV29-1 and TRBJ2-3, with D hard to call. The CDR3 covers 10 residues. V was cut by 5 bases and J by 6 bases, with 6 bases left in between. Germline V lookup: CDR1 SQVTM, CDR2 ANQGSEA. The CDR3 DNA is TGCAGCGTTTCATCGGATACGCAGTATTTT. Its protein is CSVSSDTQYF.

The rearrangement links TRBV7-2 to TRBJ1-2; no clear D gene. V lost 0 bases and J lost 0, with 5 bases in between. This CDR3 region has 14 residues. Germline CDR1 reads SGHTA; CDR2 reads FQGNSA. CDR3 nucleotides: TGTGCCAGCAGCTTAGCCGCCGCTAACTATGGCTACACCTTC. Translating it yields CASSLAAANYGYTF.

The J gene is TRBJ1-1, the V gene TRBV7-9; D unresolved. Germline values: CDR1 SEHNR, CDR2 FQNEAQ (reference sequence). V was clipped by 2 bases and J by 5 bases, with 12 bases between them. The CDR3 runs to 14 residues. CDR3 sequence: CASSLSAGWTEAFF. CDR3 bases: TGTGCCAGCAGCTTATCGGCCGGGTGGACTGAAGCTTTCTTT.

The chain has TRBV7-8 and TRBJ2-1, with no clear D. V lost 5 bases, J lost 3 bases, and 5 bases lay in between. Germline assignment: CDR1 SGHVS and CDR2 FQNEAQ. This CDR3 is 12 amino acids long. CDR3 nucleotide sequence: TGTGCCAGCAGCCGCGACTACAATGAGCAGTTCTTC. It specifies CASSRDYNEQFF.

This chain joins TRBV9 and TRBJ1-1, with TRBD1 identical over 7 bases. Trimming at V came to 4 bases and at J to 1 base, leaving 4 bases not matched to a gene. The germline CDR1 and CDR2 sequences are SGDLS and YYNGEE. This CDR3 is 14 amino acids long. CDR3 sequence (DNA): TGTGCCAGCAGCACAACAGGGGCGAACACTGAAGCTTTCTTT. Protein product: CASSTTGANTEAFF.

The chain employs TRBV18 and TRBJ1-2; D remains unclear. The CDR3 has 14 residues. Trimming shortened V by 3 bases and J by 1 base, and 9 bases separated the two germline ends. The germline CDR1 and CDR2 sequences are KGHSH and LQKENI. The CDR3 reads CASSPLSLNYGYTF. For the CDR3, the DNA is TGTGCCAGCTCACCTCTCTCCCTTAACTATGGCTACACCTTC.

The rearrangement uses TRBV6-2 or TRBV6-3 and TRBJ2-7; D not resolved. The V gene lost 5 bases and the J gene lost 1 base, with 18 bases spanning the gap. CDR1 is MNHEY, CDR2 SVGEGT, per germline. This CDR3 region has 16 residues. CDR3 sequence (DNA): TGTGCCAGCAGTAGCCGGTGGCAGAAGAATTCCTACGAGCAGTACTTC. Its protein product is CASSSRWQKNSYEQYF.

This chain links TRBV3-1 (or the pseudogene TRBV3-2) with TRBJ1-2; TRBD1 matches 9 bases. CDR1 and CDR2 (germline): LGHDT, YNNKEL (reference sequence). This CDR3 is built from 13 residues. The V gene end was trimmed by 4 bases and the J gene end by 4 bases; junction bases not matched to a gene: 1. The CDR3 loop reads CASSPTGGYGYTF. The CDR3 DNA reads as TGTGCCAGCAGCCCGACAGGGGGCTATGGCTACACCTTC.

J is TRBJ1-4 and V is TRBV5-1, with 9 bases that match TRBD1. Germline V gene data show CDR1 as SGHRS and CDR2 as YFSETQ. This CDR3 spans 16 amino acids. The V and J ends lost 4 bases and 4 bases, in that order; junction bases with no gene match: 8. The CDR3 reads CASSMPPGQGNEKLFF. Written as DNA, the CDR3 is TGCGCCAGCAGCATGCCCCCGGGACAGGGTAATGAAAAACTGTTTTTT. Full variable domain (remainder filled in from reference TRBV5-1 and TRBJ1-4): KAGVTQTPRYLIKTRGQQVTLSCSPISGHRSVSWYQQTPGQGLQFLFEYFSETQRNKGNFPGRFSGRQFSNSRSEMNVSTLELGDSALYLCASSMPPGQGNEKLFFGSGTQLSVL.

The chain couples TRBV27 to TRBJ2-1; 9 bases map to TRBD1. The CDR3 consists of 15 residues. Germline CDR1 reads MNHEY; CDR2 reads SMNVEV (reference sequence). V shed 8 bases, J shed 7 bases, and the junction held 12 bases outside the gene matches. The DNA of the CDR3 is TGTGCCAGCCAGGCCGGGACAGGGCCGTGGAATGAGCAGTTCTTC. Protein product: CASQAGTGPWNEQFF.

This clone was recorded once. V and J are TRBV5-1 and TRBJ2-7; no reliable D call. The CDR3 sequence is 13 residues long. V lost 0 bases, J lost 5 bases, and 9 bases lay in between. Per the germline V gene, CDR1 is SGHRS and CDR2 is YFSETQ. The CDR3 DNA follows: TGCGCCAGCAGCTTGGAGGGAAGGGACGAGCAGTACGTC. It is translated as CASSLEGRDEQYV.

The chain carries TRBV5-4 and TRBJ1-1, with TRBD1 identical over 10 bases. This CDR3 is 15 amino acids long. The germline gives CDR1 SGHNT, CDR2 YYREEE (reference sequence). The V segment lost 0 bases and the J segment 7 bases; nucleotides outside the gene matches: 6. The CDR3 sequence: CASSLGQGAWGEAFF. CDR3 DNA sequence: TGTGCCAGCAGCTTGGGACAGGGGGCCTGGGGTGAAGCTTTCTTT.

This chain uses TRBV18 with TRBJ1-2, with 8 bases aligning to TRBD1. Germline V gene data show CDR1 as KGHSH and CDR2 as LQKENI. The CDR3 consists of 14 residues. After removal of 3 bases from V and 14 bases from J, the junction contained 14 bases not matched to a gene. CDR3 loop: CASSPERTGLRLTF. DNA for the CDR3: TGTGCCAGCTCACCCGAAAGGACAGGGCTTCGGCTGACCTTC.

The J gene is TRBJ2-2, the V gene TRBV10-3; unclear D gene. Germline assignment: CDR1 ENHRY and CDR2 SYGVKD. With 3 bases removed from V and 6 bases from J, the gap between germline ends came to 8 bases. The length of the CDR3 is 13 residues. The CDR3 coding sequence is TGTGCCATCAGTGACAGGATTGCCGGGGAGCTGTTTTTT. This encodes CAISDRIAGELFF.

V usage is TRBV5-1 and J usage is TRBJ2-3, with D maybe TRBD2 (6 bases). Germline V lookup: CDR1 SGHRS, CDR2 YFSETQ. V lost 1 base and J 2 bases, leaving 20 bases between the germline ends. This CDR3 is built from 18 residues. The CDR3 sequence: CASSLPSTREGFTDTQYF. The DNA for the CDR3 is TGCGCCAGCAGCTTGCCCTCGACTAGGGAAGGGTTCACAGATACGCAGTATTTT.

The chain combines TRBV6-4 with TRBJ1-1; no clear D gene. Germline V lookup: CDR1 MRHNA, CDR2 SNTAGT. V was clipped by 4 bases and J by 7 bases, with 7 bases between them. The CDR3 length is 11 residues. The CDR3, as DNA: TGTGCCAGCAGTGCGGGTGGTGAAGCTTTCTTT. This translates into CASSAGGEAFF.

This rearrangement joins TRBV27 to TRBJ1-1; D unclear. Germline CDR1 reads MNHEY; CDR2 reads SMNVEV (reference sequence). This CDR3 comprises 13 residues. Trimming shortened V by 5 bases and J by 0 bases, and 7 bases separated the two germline ends. CDR3 in DNA: TGTGCCAGCAGTCTTCAGGTGAACACTGAAGCTTTCTTT. It yields the protein CASSLQVNTEAFF.

This clone has more than one count but fewer than ten. V usage is TRBV5-1 and J usage is TRBJ1-1; the D is unclear. The V end lost 0 bases, the J end lost 0 bases, and 9 bases lay between the germline ends. The CDR3 is made up of 15 amino acids. CDR1 and CDR2 from the germline V gene are SGHRS and YFSETQ. The CDR3 DNA sequence: TGCGCCAGCAGCTTGGCCGGGAGTATGAACACTGAAGCTTTCTTT. Protein: CASSLAGSMNTEAFF.

The CDR3, as DNA: TGTGCCAGCAGCCAAGATGGGCGGGGGGGCCGAGAGACCCAGTACTTC. Translating it yields CASSQDGRGGRETQYF. This chain uses TRBV3-1 (or the pseudogene TRBV3-2) with TRBJ2-5; 9 bases align to TRBD2. The CDR3 consists of 16 residues. CDR1 and CDR2 from the germline V gene are LGHDT and YNNKEL (reference sequence). V gave up 0 bases and J gave up 4 bases; unmatched junction bases: 6.

The rearrangement links TRBV27 to TRBJ1-1; D may be TRBD1 (5 bases). Trimming stripped 2 bases from V and 3 bases from J, with 19 bases between. The CDR3 totals 17 residues. The V gene's germline CDR1 is MNHEY and CDR2 SMNVEV (reference sequence). As DNA, the CDR3 is TGTGCCAGCAGTTTAGGCCCGTTTCAGCGGGACCACACTGAAGCTTTCTTT. Translated, it gives CASSLGPFQRDHTEAFF.